The 10 T cell receptor beta chains listed next were all sequenced from one sample in a study of T cells in narcolepsy. Some clones are missing from TCRdb's copy, which holds only in-frame ones; the method was immunoSEQ multiplex PCR. The sample includes under 8,500 clones, about 56% of them seen just once. Sequenced: CD45RA- memory CD8+ T cells from PBMCs. These receptors came from a human donor with narcolepsy.

A remark on this clone: Different DNA sequences within this sample yield the same CDR3. The chain uses TRBV6-4 and TRBJ2-2, with 11 bases that match TRBD2. The trim removed 5 bases at V and 6 bases at J, leaving 5 bases unmatched. This CDR3 region has 15 residues. Germline V lookup: CDR1 MRHNA, CDR2 SNTAGT. The chain's CDR3 is CASSRTSGLAGELFF. In DNA form, the CDR3 reads TGTGCCAGCAGTCGGACTAGCGGGCTGGCCGGGGAGCTGTTTTTT.

This chain links TRBV4-1 with TRBJ2-1; D perhaps matches TRBD1 (6 bases). CDR3 length: 17 amino acids. V dropped 1 base and J dropped 1 base, with 14 bases sitting between them. Germline V lookup: CDR1 MGHRA, CDR2 YSYEKL. CDR3 DNA sequence: TGCGCCAGCAGCCAAGCAGGGGAGCCCTCATCCTACAATGAGCAGTTCTTC. Protein sequence: CASSQAGEPSSYNEQFF.

In its sample, this clone was seen a few times. This is likely an artifact of a read error, given a far larger clone one base away. The V call is TRBV4-1, the J call TRBJ1-1; the D gene is possibly TRBD1 (5 bases). The germline CDR1 and CDR2 sequences are MGHRA and YSYEKL. This CDR3 has 12 amino acids. CDR3 protein: CSSSKGDTEAFF. Written as DNA, the CDR3 is TGCTCCAGCAGCAAAGGGGACACTGAAGCTTTCTTT.

This chain uses TRBV29-1 with TRBJ1-4, with D possibly matching TRBD1 (5 bases). CDR1 SQVTM and CDR2 ANQGSEA come from the germline V gene. Trimming stripped 7 bases from V and 0 bases from J, with 18 bases between. This CDR3 is built from 16 residues. CDR3 sequence: CSAGQDSGATNEKLFF. The CDR3 DNA follows: TGCAGCGCCGGCCAAGACAGCGGCGCAACTAATGAAAAACTGTTTTTT.

This clone has a single count. The V call is TRBV5-4, the J call TRBJ2-7, with no clear D. The germline V gene encodes CDR1 SGHNT and CDR2 YYREEE (reference sequence). This CDR3 is built from 12 residues. With 2 bases removed from V and 4 bases from J, the gap between germline ends came to 7 bases. The CDR3 DNA sequence: TGTGCCAGCAGCTTTCTGTATTACGAGCAGTACTTC. Protein: CASSFLYYEQYF.

The chain carries TRBV29-1 and TRBJ1-2; no firm D call. Germline V gives CDR1 SQVTM, CDR2 ANQGSEA. The ends were cut back, 2 bases at V and 5 bases at J, with 9 bases in the middle. This CDR3 contains 12 residues. CDR3 amino acids: CSVEKGQYGYTF. CDR3 DNA: TGCAGCGTTGAAAAGGGCCAGTATGGCTACACCTTC.

Within the sample, this clone is medium-sized. This chain uses TRBV13 with TRBJ2-2; D not certain. The CDR3 covers 13 residues. Germline V CDR1 and CDR2: PRHDT, FYEKMQ (reference sequence). The germline V and J ends were trimmed by 4 bases and 6 bases, with 9 bases remaining between them. CDR3 amino acids: CASSSDQAGELFF. CDR3 nucleotide sequence: TGTGCCAGCAGCTCCGACCAGGCCGGGGAGCTGTTTTTT.

The chain employs TRBV27 and TRBJ2-7, with TRBD2 identical over 12 bases. Germline CDR1 is MNHEY and CDR2 is SMNVEV (reference sequence). CDR3 size: 15 residues. The ends lost 5 bases at V and 2 bases at J; junction bases unmatched: 4. The CDR3 nucleotides read TGTGCCAGCAGTACTAGCGGGGGGCCTGCCTACGAGCAGTACTTC. This codes for CASSTSGGPAYEQYF.

This chain connects TRBV9 to TRBJ1-2, with 8 bases that match TRBD1. The CDR3 loop spans 15 amino acids. The trim removed 3 bases at V and 5 bases at J, leaving 9 bases unmatched. Germline V gives CDR1 SGDLS, CDR2 YYNGEE. The CDR3 DNA reads as TGTGCCAGCAGCGGACCCGGACAGGGAATGTATGGCTACACCTTC. Amino acid sequence: CASSGPGQGMYGYTF.

This chain links TRBV7-2 with TRBJ1-6; TRBD1 matches 7 bases. The CDR3 contains 16 residues. The germline V gene encodes CDR1 SGHTA and CDR2 FQGNSA. With 3 bases clipped from V and 6 bases from J, the junction kept 8 bases outside the gene matches. The CDR3 loop is CASSFYLTGPNSPLHF. The CDR3 DNA is TGTGCCAGCAGCTTCTACCTGACAGGGCCTAATTCACCCCTCCACTTT. Looking up the rest from reference TRBV7-2 and TRBJ1-6 gives the full variable domain: GAGVSQSPSNKVTEKGKDVELRCDPISGHTALYWYRQSLGQGLEFLIYFQGNSAPDKSGLPSDRFSAERTGGSVSTLTIQRTQQEDSAVYLCASSFYLTGPNSPLHFGNGTRLTVT.